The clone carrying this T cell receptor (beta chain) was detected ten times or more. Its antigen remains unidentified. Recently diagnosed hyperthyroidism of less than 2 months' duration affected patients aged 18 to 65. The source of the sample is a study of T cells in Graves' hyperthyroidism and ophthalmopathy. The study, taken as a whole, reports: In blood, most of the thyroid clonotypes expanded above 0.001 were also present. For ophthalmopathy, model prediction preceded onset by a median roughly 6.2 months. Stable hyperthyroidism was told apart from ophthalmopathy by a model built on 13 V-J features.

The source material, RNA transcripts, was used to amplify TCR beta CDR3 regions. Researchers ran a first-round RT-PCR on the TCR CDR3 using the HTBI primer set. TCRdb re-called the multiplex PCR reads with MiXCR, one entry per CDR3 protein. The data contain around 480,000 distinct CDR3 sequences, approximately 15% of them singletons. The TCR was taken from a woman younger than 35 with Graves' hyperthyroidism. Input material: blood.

DNA for the CDR3: TGTGCCAGCACCGGACAGTACACAGATACGCAGTATTTT. Translated, it gives CASTGQYTDTQYF. This chain uses TRBV19 with TRBJ2-3; maybe TRBD1 (6 bases). Germline V lookup: CDR1 LNHDA, CDR2 SQIVND (reference sequence). The CDR3 has 13 residues. Deletions cut 9 bases from V and 2 bases from J, with 12 bases between.